The T cell receptor beta chain described here comes from a study of T cell clones after liver transplantation. Study as a whole: In this trial, immunosuppression withdrawal was attempted within 2 years of liver transplant. Post-transplant blood was tracked for graft-donor-reactive T cell clones identified in a pre-transplant mixed lymphocyte reaction. Without induction therapy, subjects received standard immunosuppression until 12-24 months post-transplant. Notes on the study in general: Post-transplant, graft-donor-reactive CD4 TCRbeta sequences in blood dropped significantly in most of the 8 subjects.

Profiled with immunoSEQ multiplex PCR; TCRdb holds only in-frame clones, not every one. The table includes about 120,000 clones, 75% to 95% detected once. About this clone itself: The antigen is not known.

From germline, CDR1 is ENHRY and CDR2 SYGVKD. Deletions cut 7 bases from V and 6 bases from J, with 31 bases between. The CDR3 extends over 18 amino acids. The chain has TRBV10-3 and TRBJ2-7, with D perhaps TRBD1 or TRBD2 (7 bases each). This TCR came from a human patient who received a liver transplant. Some of the T cells may derive from the graft donor. Sample: CD4+ T cells from blood, taken 12 months after liver transplant. The CDR3 nucleotides read TGTGCCATCACAATTCCAAAAGGGAGGGGGCAGAATATGAGCGAGCAGTACTTC. As protein: CAITIPKGRGQNMSEQYF.